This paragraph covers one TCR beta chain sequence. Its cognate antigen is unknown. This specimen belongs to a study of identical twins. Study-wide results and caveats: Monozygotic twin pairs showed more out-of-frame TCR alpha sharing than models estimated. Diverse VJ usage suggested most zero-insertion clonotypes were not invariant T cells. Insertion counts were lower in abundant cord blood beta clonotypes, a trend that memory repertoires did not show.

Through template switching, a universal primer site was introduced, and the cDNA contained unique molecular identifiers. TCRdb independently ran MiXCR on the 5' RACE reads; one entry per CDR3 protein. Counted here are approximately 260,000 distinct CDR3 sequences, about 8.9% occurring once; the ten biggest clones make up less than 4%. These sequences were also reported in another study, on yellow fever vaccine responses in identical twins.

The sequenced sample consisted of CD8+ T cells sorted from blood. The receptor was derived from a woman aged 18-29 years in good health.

The CDR3 coding sequence is TGTGCCAGCAGCCGCTTAGCGGGATTGTCCTACAATGAGCAGTTCTTC. As protein: CASSRLAGLSYNEQFF. V and J are TRBV11-1 and TRBJ2-1, with TRBD2 matching over 8 bases. The length of the CDR3 is 16 residues. The germline CDR1 and CDR2 sequences are SGHAT and FQDESV (reference sequence). The V and J ends lost 5 bases and 1 base, in that order; junction bases with no gene match: 7.